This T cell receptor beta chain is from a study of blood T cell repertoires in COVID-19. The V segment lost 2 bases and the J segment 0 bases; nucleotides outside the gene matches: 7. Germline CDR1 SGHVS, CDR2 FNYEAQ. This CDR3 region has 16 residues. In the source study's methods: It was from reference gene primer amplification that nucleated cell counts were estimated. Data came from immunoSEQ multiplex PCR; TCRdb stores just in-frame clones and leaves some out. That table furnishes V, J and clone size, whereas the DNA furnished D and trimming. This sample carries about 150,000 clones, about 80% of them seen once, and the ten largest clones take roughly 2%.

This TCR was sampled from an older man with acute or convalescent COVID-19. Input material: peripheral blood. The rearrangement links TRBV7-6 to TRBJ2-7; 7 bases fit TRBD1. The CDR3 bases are TGTGCCAGCAGCTTACGACAGGGACCTTTCTCCTACGAGCAGTACTTC. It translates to CASSLRQGPFSYEQYF.